The clone carrying this TCR beta chain occurred a few times. Enrolled during active infection, Seattle patients were then followed longitudinally. How the authors handled the data: Reference gene primers were amplified, and this amplification served to estimate nucleated cell counts. Clones were sequenced by immunoSEQ multiplex PCR, and TCRdb holds only the in-frame ones, with some missing. Clone size and the V and J calls come from that table; the DNA yielded D and trimming. The sample lists more than 350,000 clones, about 89% occurring once. Germline V gene sequence: CDR1 MDHEN, CDR2 SYDVKM. This CDR3 contains 12 residues. V dropped 11 bases and J dropped 0 bases, with 11 bases sitting between them. The data were obtained in a study of blood T cell repertoires in COVID-19. Study summary: Samples came from the United States, Italy and Spain, spanning acute and convalescent COVID-19.

This receptor was taken from a woman in her thirties with COVID-19, enrolled during active disease. The rearrangement joins TRBV28 to TRBJ2-7; TRBD2 might be the D (5 bases). The sample was peripheral blood. The CDR3 nucleotides are TGTGCCGCGGGCAGTAGCTCCTACGAGCAGTACTTC. It specifies CAAGSSSYEQYF.